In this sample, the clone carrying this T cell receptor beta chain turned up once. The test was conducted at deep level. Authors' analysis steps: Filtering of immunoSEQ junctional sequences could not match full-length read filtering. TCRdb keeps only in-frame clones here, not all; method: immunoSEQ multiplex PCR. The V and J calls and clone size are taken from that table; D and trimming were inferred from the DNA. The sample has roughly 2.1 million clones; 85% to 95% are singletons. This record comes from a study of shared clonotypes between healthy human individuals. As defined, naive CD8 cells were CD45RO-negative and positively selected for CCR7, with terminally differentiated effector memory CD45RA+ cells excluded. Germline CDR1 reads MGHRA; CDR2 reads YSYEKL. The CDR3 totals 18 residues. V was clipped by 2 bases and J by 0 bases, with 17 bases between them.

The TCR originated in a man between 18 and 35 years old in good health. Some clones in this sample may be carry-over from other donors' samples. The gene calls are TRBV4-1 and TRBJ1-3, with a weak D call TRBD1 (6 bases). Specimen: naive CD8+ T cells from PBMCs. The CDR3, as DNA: TGCGCCAGCAGCCAACAAACCAAGGACAGCCTCTCTGGAAACACCATATATTTT. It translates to CASSQQTKDSLSGNTIYF.